The TCR beta chain described here comes from a study of shared clonotypes between healthy human individuals. The authors divided CD4+ cells into CD45RA+ naive and CD45RA-negative memory subsets. General study points: Non-shared clonotypes showed lower generation probabilities than clonotypes common to all four donors. Despite large depth, sorted-subset datasets appeared incompletely sequenced. Naive subsets typically showed greater estimated richness than memory subsets.

Sequenced by immunoSEQ multiplex PCR; TCRdb stores in-frame clones only, minus some. In the table there are 850,000 to 1,200,000 clones, roughly 80% of which are singletons. In its sample, this clone was seen a few times. Its cognate antigen is unknown. The TCR comes from a man aged 18 to 29 in good health. What was sequenced was memory CD4+ T cells sorted from blood. Subset given: CD45RA-negative fraction.

CDR3: CAISDTGGNQPQHF. CDR3 sequence (DNA): TGTGCCATCAGTGATACGGGGGGAAATCAGCCCCAGCATTTT. The chain employs TRBV10-3 and TRBJ1-5, with D possibly matching TRBD1 (5 bases). Trimming left V 3 bases short and J 4 bases short, with 10 bases between. The CDR3 covers 14 residues. Germline V gene lookup returns CDR1 ENHRY and CDR2 SYGVKD.